The 4 T cell receptor beta chains given below trace back to one sample, sequenced in a study of blood T cell repertoires in COVID-19. Produced via immunoSEQ multiplex PCR; TCRdb's table is partial and in-frame only. The sample shows 200,000 or so clones, roughly 80% of them seen only once. Specimen: peripheral blood. Every receptor here comes from a woman in her 30s who had recovered from COVID-19.

V usage is TRBV3-1 (or the pseudogene TRBV3-2) and J usage is TRBJ2-7; 7 bases agree with TRBD1. The trim removed 4 bases at V and 5 bases at J, leaving 11 bases unmatched. The CDR3 spans 15 residues. Germline V gives CDR1 LGHDT, CDR2 YNNKEL (reference sequence). The CDR3 region has the DNA TGTGCCAGCAGCCCCGGGACAGTGAAAAGGAACGAGCAGTACTTC. Protein: CASSPGTVKRNEQYF.

The chain combines TRBV27 with TRBJ1-1; 7 bases match TRBD1. The length of the CDR3 is 12 residues. V shed 5 bases, J shed 11 bases, and the junction held 8 bases outside the gene matches. Per the germline V gene, CDR1 is MNHEY and CDR2 is SMNVEV (reference sequence). CDR3 sequence: CASSPSAGGAFF. CDR3 nucleotides: TGTGCCAGCAGTCCCTCTGCAGGGGGGGCTTTCTTT.

The V call is TRBV11-2, the J call TRBJ2-1; TRBD2 matches at 9 bases. The germline V gene has CDR1 SGHAT and CDR2 FQNNGV. V gave up 5 bases and J gave up 4 bases; unmatched junction bases: 9. The CDR3 has 16 amino acids. The CDR3 nucleotides are TGTGCCAGCAGCCATCCCTGGGCGGGAGGGTACAATGAGCAGTTCTTC. Translation gives CASSHPWAGGYNEQFF.

The V gene is TRBV24-1, the J gene TRBJ2-2, with 11 nucleotides matching TRBD2. The V gene's germline CDR1 is KGHDR and CDR2 SFDVKD. This CDR3 comprises 18 residues. The V segment lost 4 bases and the J segment 1 base; nucleotides outside the gene matches: 7. DNA for the CDR3: TGTGCCACCAGTGACACTCTAGCGGGAGGCTGGAACACCGGGGAGCTGTTTTTT. Translated, it gives CATSDTLAGGWNTGELFF.